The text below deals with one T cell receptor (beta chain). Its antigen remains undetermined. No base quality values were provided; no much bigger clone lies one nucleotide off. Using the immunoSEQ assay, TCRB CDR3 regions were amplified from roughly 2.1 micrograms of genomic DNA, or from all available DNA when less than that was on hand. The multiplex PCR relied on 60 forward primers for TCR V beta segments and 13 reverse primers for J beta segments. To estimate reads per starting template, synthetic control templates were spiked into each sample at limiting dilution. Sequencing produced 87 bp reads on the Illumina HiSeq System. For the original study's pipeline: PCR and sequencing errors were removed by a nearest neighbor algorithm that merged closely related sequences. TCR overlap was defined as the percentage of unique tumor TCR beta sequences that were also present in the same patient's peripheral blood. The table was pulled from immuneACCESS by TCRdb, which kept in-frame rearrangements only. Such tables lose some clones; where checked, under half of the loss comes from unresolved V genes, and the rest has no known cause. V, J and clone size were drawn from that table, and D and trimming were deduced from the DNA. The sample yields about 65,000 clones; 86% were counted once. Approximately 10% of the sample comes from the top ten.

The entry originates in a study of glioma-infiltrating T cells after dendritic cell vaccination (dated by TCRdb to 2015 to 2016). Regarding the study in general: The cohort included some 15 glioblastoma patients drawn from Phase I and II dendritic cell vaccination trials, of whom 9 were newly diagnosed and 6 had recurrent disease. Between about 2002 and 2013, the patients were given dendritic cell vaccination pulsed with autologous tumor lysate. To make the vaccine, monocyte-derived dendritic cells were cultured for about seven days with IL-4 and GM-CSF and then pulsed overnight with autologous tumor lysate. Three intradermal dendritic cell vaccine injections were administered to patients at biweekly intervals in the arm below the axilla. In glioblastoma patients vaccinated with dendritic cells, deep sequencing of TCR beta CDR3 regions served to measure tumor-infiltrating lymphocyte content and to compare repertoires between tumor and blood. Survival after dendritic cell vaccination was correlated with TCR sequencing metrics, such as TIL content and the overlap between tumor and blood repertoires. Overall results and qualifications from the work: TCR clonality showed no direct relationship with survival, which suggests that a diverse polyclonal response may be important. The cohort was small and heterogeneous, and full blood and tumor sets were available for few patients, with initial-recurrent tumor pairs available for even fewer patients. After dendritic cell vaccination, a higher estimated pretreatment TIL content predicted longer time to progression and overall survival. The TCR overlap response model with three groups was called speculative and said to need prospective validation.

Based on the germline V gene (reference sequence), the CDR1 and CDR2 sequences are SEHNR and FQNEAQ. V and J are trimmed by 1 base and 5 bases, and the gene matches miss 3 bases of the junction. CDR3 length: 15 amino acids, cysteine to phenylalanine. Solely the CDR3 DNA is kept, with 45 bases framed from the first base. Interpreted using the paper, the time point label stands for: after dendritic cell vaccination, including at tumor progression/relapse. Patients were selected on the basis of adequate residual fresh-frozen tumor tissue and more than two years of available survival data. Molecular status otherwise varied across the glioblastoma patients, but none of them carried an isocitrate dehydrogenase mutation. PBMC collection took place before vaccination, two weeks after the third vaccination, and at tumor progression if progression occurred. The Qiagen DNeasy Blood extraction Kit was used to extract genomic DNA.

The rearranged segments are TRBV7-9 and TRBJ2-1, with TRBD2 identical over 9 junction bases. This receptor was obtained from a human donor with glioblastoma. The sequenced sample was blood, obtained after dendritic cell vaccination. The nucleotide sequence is TGTGCCAGCAGCTTAGTACTAGCGGGCCACAATGAGCAGTTCTTC. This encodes CASSLVLAGHNEQFF.